The 28 T cell receptor beta chains listed next were all sequenced from one sample in a study of metastatic and nonmetastatic thyroid tumors. Via MiXCR, TCRdb re-called the PCR reads. The repertoire consists of roughly 25,000 clones, with roughly 25% occurring once and the leading ten covering around 12%. All patients were untreated before thyroid surgery. The sequencing input was tumor tissue. The receptors come from a male donor with papillary thyroid cancer or a benign thyroid nodule (not recorded which). Some clones in this sample may be carry-over from other donors' samples.

The table lists this clone with many counts. The chain carries TRBV3-1 and TRBJ1-5; D is undetermined. Per the germline V gene, CDR1 is LGHDT and CDR2 is YNNKEL (reference sequence). The CDR3 spans 16 residues. V dropped 4 bases and J dropped 2 bases, with 15 bases sitting between them. The DNA of the CDR3 is TGTGCCAGCAGCCGGTCCCCTTTGAGGGGCAATCAGCCCCAGCATTTT. Translation: CASSRSPLRGNQPQHF. The variable domain in full, completed from reference TRBV3-1 and TRBJ1-5, reads DTAVSQTPKYLVTQMGNDKSIKCEQNLGHDTMYWYKQDSKKFLKIMFSYNNKELIINETVPNRFSPKSPDKAHLNLHINSLELGDSAVYFCASSRSPLRGNQPQHFGDGTRLSIL.

This clone was detected a few times. It may be a read error: a sequence one base away is much more abundant. V is TRBV6-1 and J is TRBJ2-5; TRBD2 matches 13 bases. The CDR3 sequence is 18 residues long. The germline gives CDR1 MNHNS, CDR2 SASEGT. Unmatched junction bases numbered 13, after V lost 5 bases and J lost 4 bases. CDR3 protein: CASSITSGRAYSGETQYF. In DNA form, the CDR3 reads TGTGCCAGCAGTATAACTAGCGGGAGGGCCTATAGTGGAGAGACCCAGTACTTC.

The rearrangement joins TRBV3-1 to TRBJ1-2; D might be TRBD1 (5 bases). Trimming stripped 0 bases from V and 4 bases from J, with 9 bases between. The length of the CDR3 is 14 residues. Germline lookup yields CDR1 LGHDT and CDR2 YNNKEL (reference sequence). The CDR3 reads CASSQDQTAYGYTF. CDR3 DNA sequence: TGTGCCAGCAGCCAAGATCAGACAGCCTATGGCTACACCTTC.

This clone was recorded at least ten times. The chain carries TRBV5-1 and TRBJ2-5, with D perhaps given as TRBD1 or TRBD2 (5 bases each). Trimming pared 4 bases from V and 1 base from J, leaving 17 bases between. The CDR3 runs 16 residues. The V gene's germline CDR1 is SGHRS and CDR2 YFSETQ. CDR3 in DNA: TGCGCCAGCAGCGTTGGAACTATGAGGGGCCAAGAGACCCAGTACTTC. This codes for CASSVGTMRGQETQYF.

This clone was counted between two and nine times. The junction departs from germline at one end; a sequencing error may be responsible. This sequence joins TRBV6-5 and TRBJ2-7; D gene unclear. This CDR3 is built from 13 residues. Per germline, CDR1 MNHEY and CDR2 SVGAGI. CDR3 loop: CANSYVACHEQYF. As DNA, the CDR3 is TGTGCCAACAGTTACGTGGCATGCCACGAGCAGTACTTC.

Ten or more counts support this clone. The chain joins TRBV28 to TRBJ2-1, with TRBD1 matching 7 bases. This CDR3 is built from 12 residues. V shed 9 bases and J 9 bases; nucleotides not matched to a gene: 8. CDR1 is MDHEN and CDR2 is SYDVKM in the germline V gene. This CDR3 reads CASQTGYVEQFF. CDR3 DNA: TGTGCCAGTCAGACAGGGTACGTTGAGCAGTTCTTC.

This clone turned up a few times. This may stem from a read error, because a much larger clone lies one nucleotide away. The same CDR3 arises from other DNA sequences in this sample as well. V usage is TRBV10-3 and J usage is TRBJ1-4; 9 bases agree with TRBD1. Looked up from germline, CDR1 is ENHRY and CDR2 is SYGVKD. Trimming cost V 4 bases and J 14 bases; bases outside gene matches: 5. The CDR3 has 12 residues. CDR3 nucleotide sequence: TGTGCCATCAGTGCGGGACAGGGCAAGCTGTTTTTT. Translation: CAISAGQGKLFF.

This clone was counted a few times. This could be a read error, since a much larger clone is one nucleotide away. V is TRBV29-1 and J is TRBJ2-5; tentatively, D is TRBD1 (6 bases). The CDR3 runs 16 residues. CDR1 and CDR2 from the germline V gene are SQVTM and ANQGSEA. CDR3 in DNA: TGCAGCTTTGAATACTCGTACAGGGCGAGAAGAGAGACCCAGTACTTC. It encodes CSFEYSYRARRETQYF. The full variable domain, its missing parts supplied by reference TRBV29-1 and TRBJ2-5, is SAVISQKPSRDICQRGTSLTIQCQVDSQVTMMFWYRQQPGQSLTLIATANQGSEATYESGFVIDKFPISRPNLTFSTLTVSNMSPEDSSIYLCSFEYSYRARRETQYFGPGTRLLVL.

This clone was counted at least ten times. The chain couples TRBV7-8 to TRBJ2-1, with 7 bases that match TRBD2. The CDR3 length is 16 residues. Germline loops: CDR1 SGHVS, CDR2 FQNEAQ. J lost 0 bases, V lost 4 bases, and 6 bases had no gene match. CDR3 region: CASSWGGDFSYNEQFF. CDR3 nucleotide sequence: TGTGCCAGCAGCTGGGGGGGGGACTTCTCCTACAATGAGCAGTTCTTC.

The rearrangement uses TRBV11-3 and TRBJ2-2, with a possible D match to TRBD2 (5 bases). The CDR3 is 16 residues long. CDR1 SGHNT and CDR2 YENEEA come from the germline V gene. V lost 1 base, J lost 6 bases, and 15 bases lay in between. The CDR3 DNA reads TGTGCCAGCAGCTTAGCCGGGGATACGTTCCCCGGGGAGCTGTTTTTT. Translation gives CASSLAGDTFPGELFF.

This clone was observed at least ten times. This sequence joins TRBV4-3 and TRBJ1-2; unclear D gene. The CDR3 contains 15 residues. Germline V gene lookup returns CDR1 LGHNA and CDR2 YSLEER. The ends were cut back, 0 bases at V and 2 bases at J, with 10 bases in the middle. CDR3 loop: CASSQDNGGNYGYTF. Here the CDR3 DNA reads TGCGCCAGCAGCCAAGATAACGGCGGGAACTATGGCTACACCTTC.

As to this clone: Germline is not matched at one junction end, which may reflect a read error. The rearrangement uses TRBV4-3 and TRBJ1-3; unclear D gene. The CDR3 sequence is 13 residues long. Germline V CDR1 and CDR2: LGHNA, YSLEER. The CDR3 protein is CVSSQDWGNTIYF. The CDR3 DNA sequence: TGCGTCAGCAGCCAAGATTGGGGAAACACCATATATTTT.

A note on this clone: Relative to the germline gene, one junction end is altered; a read error may explain this. V and J are TRBV9 and TRBJ2-7; D is perhaps TRBD2 (6 bases). CDR1 SGDLS and CDR2 YYNGEE come from the germline V gene. This CDR3 contains 15 residues. The CDR3 region has the DNA TGTGTCAGCAGCCCCCGGTCGGGAGTAGGGTACGAGCAGTACTTC. This gives the protein CVSSPRSGVGYEQYF.

Comment on this clone: This sequence may be a read error, since a much larger clone differs from it by one base. J is TRBJ1-1 and V is TRBV7-9, with D perhaps TRBD1 (6 bases). Germline V gene sequence: CDR1 SEHNR, CDR2 FQNEAQ (reference sequence). The V end lost 1 base, the J end lost 11 bases, and 11 bases lay between the germline ends. The CDR3 spans 12 residues. DNA for the CDR3: TGTGCCAGCAGCTTAGAGCAAGGGGGGGCTTTCTTT. Translation: CASSLEQGGAFF.

About this clone: A much larger clone is a single base away; this may be a read error. The chain is built from TRBV3-1 and TRBJ2-3; D is uncertain. The ends were cut back, 2 bases at V and 7 bases at J, with 4 bases in the middle. The CDR3 is 11 amino acids. Germline V gene lookup returns CDR1 LGHDT and CDR2 YNNKEL (reference sequence). The CDR3 region has the DNA TGTGCCAGCAGCCAACATAATACGCAGTATTTT. Protein product: CASSQHNTQYF.

The chain combines TRBV5-1 with TRBJ2-7, with D hard to call. V lost 4 bases to trimming and J lost 12 bases, with 17 bases between them. This CDR3 is built from 12 residues. The V gene's germline CDR1 is SGHRS and CDR2 YFSETQ. CDR3 in amino acids: CASSPYSYDPYF. For the CDR3, the DNA is TGCGCCAGCAGCCCCTACTCCTACGACCCGTACTTC.

The table lists this clone with many counts. This chain uses TRBV4-3 with TRBJ2-1; no definite D call. Trimming removed 1 base at V and 8 bases at J, with 9 bases between. The CDR3 is 13 amino acids. CDR1 LGHNA and CDR2 YSLEER come from the germline V gene. CDR3 in DNA: TGCGCCAGCAGCCAAGCCGGCCACGATGAGCAGTTCTTC. It translates to CASSQAGHDEQFF.

This clone was observed at least ten times. A single base separates this from a much larger clone, so it may be a read error. This rearrangement joins TRBV5-1 to TRBJ1-1, with TRBD1 matching 10 bases. The CDR3 is made up of 15 amino acids. Trimming at V came to 3 bases and at J to 3 bases, leaving 5 bases not matched to a gene. Germline values: CDR1 SGHRS, CDR2 YFSETQ. Written as DNA, the CDR3 is TGCGCCAGCAGCTCGGGGGACAGGGGAGACACTGAAGCTTTCTTT. This translates into CASSSGDRGDTEAFF.

This clone was counted ten times or more. This sequence joins TRBV7-2 and TRBJ2-2; 7 bases are shared with TRBD1. CDR1 SGHTA and CDR2 FQGNSA come from the germline V gene. J lost 2 bases, V lost 7 bases, and 4 bases had no gene match. This CDR3 has 14 residues. The chain's CDR3 is CASMKGANTGELFF. CDR3 coding DNA: TGTGCCAGCATGAAGGGGGCAAACACCGGGGAGCTGTTTTTT.

This clone was found many times. This sequence joins TRBV27 and TRBJ2-3; 9 nucleotides line up with TRBD2. CDR3 length equals 16 residues. V was clipped by 2 bases and J by 9 bases; unmatched bases: 12. Germline CDR1 MNHEY, CDR2 SMNVEV (reference sequence). The CDR3 DNA follows: TGTGCCAGCAGTTTAACCCTAGCGGGGCAAGGGGGGACGCAGTATTTT. Its translation is CASSLTLAGQGGTQYF.

In this sample, this clone turned up many times. The chain is built from TRBV6-2 or TRBV6-3 and TRBJ2-1; TRBD2 is a possible D gene (5 bases). The CDR3 loop spans 14 amino acids. Germline V gene lookup returns CDR1 MNHEY and CDR2 SVGEGT. The ends were cut back, 0 bases at V and 6 bases at J, with 9 bases in the middle. CDR3 bases: TGTGCCAGCAGTTACTCCACCGAGGGCAATGAGCAGTTCTTC. It yields the protein CASSYSTEGNEQFF.

In this sample, this clone turned up many times. The chain employs TRBV7-2 and TRBJ2-2; D remains unclear. With 5 bases removed from V and 4 bases from J, the gap between germline ends came to 11 bases. CDR1 is SGHTA and CDR2 is FQGNSA in the germline V gene. The CDR3 is 14 residues long. CDR3 nucleotide sequence: TGTGCCAGCAGCCTAATTTCCCCCACCGGGGAGCTGTTTTTT. This gives the protein CASSLISPTGELFF.

The gene calls are TRBV6-1 and TRBJ2-7; D ambiguous. From germline, CDR1 is MNHNS and CDR2 SASEGT. Trimming took 4 bases from V and 3 from J, leaving 7 bases between them. This CDR3 has 12 residues. This chain's CDR3 is CASSVNGYEQYF. CDR3 DNA sequence: TGTGCCAGCAGTGTAAACGGCTACGAGCAGTACTTC.

This clone was counted many times. The rearrangement joins TRBV5-5 to TRBJ2-7; TRBD2 might be the D (6 bases). This CDR3 region has 16 residues. Germline V gives CDR1 SGHKS, CDR2 YYEKEE (reference sequence). Between the trimmed V and J ends, which lost 3 bases and 4 bases, there was a span of 20 bases. The CDR3 coding sequence is TGTGCCAGCAGCTCAGGCCGGGGGTCCTCCAAATACGAGCAGTACTTC. This translates into CASSSGRGSSKYEQYF.

This clone appeared many times. The chain employs TRBV27 and TRBJ2-3; TRBD1 matches 9 bases. Germline-derived CDR1 and CDR2 are MNHEY and SMNVEV (reference sequence). V lost 3 bases, J lost 14 bases, and 3 bases stayed unmatched. This CDR3 region has 11 residues. The CDR3 loop reads CASSLGQGTYF. DNA for the CDR3: TGTGCCAGCAGTTTGGGACAGGGAACGTATTTT.

This clone was recorded at least ten times. The CDR3 is CASSSLSGGSGYTF. CDR3 DNA: TGTGCCAGCAGCTCCCTCTCAGGGGGGTCTGGCTACACCTTC. This chain uses TRBV7-2 with TRBJ1-2; TRBD1 matches 7 bases. Trimming cost V 4 bases and J 7 bases; bases outside gene matches: 9. Germline V gives CDR1 SGHTA, CDR2 FQGNSA. The CDR3 is 14 amino acids.

The V and J genes are TRBV12-3 or TRBV12-4 and TRBJ2-1; TRBD2 matches 9 bases. There are 13 residues in the CDR3. V shed 5 bases, J shed 7 bases, and the junction held 3 bases outside the gene matches. In DNA form, the CDR3 reads TGTGCCAGCAGTATCAGCGGGGGGAATGAGCAGTTCTTC. It is translated as CASSISGGNEQFF.

This clone was counted ten times or more. The identical CDR3 is also encoded by other nucleotide sequences in the sample. The rearrangement joins TRBV5-5 to TRBJ2-7; 8 bases match TRBD2. Trimming at V came to 3 bases and at J to 4 bases, leaving 12 bases not matched to a gene. In germline, CDR1 is SGHKS, CDR2 YYEKEE (reference sequence). This CDR3 contains 16 residues. This CDR3 reads CASSSAGLRGGYEQYF. Written as DNA, the CDR3 is TGTGCCAGCAGCTCCGCGGGTCTACGGGGGGGATACGAGCAGTACTTC.